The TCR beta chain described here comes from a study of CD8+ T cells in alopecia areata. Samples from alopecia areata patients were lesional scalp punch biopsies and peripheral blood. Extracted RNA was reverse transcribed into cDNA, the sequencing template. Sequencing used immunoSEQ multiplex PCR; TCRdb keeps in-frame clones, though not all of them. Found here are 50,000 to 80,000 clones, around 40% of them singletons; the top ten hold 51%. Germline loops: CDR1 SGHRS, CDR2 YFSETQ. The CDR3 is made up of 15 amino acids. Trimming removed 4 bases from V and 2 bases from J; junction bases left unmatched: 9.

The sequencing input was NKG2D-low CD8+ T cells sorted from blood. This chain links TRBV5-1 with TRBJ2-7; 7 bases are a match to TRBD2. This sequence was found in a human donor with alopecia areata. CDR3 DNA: TGCGCCAGCAGCCCGCGGGGAGGGAGTACCTACGAGCAGTACTTC. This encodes CASSPRGGSTYEQYF. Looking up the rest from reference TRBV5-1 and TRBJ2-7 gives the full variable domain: KAGVTQTPRYLIKTRGQQVTLSCSPISGHRSVSWYQQTPGQGLQFLFEYFSETQRNKGNFPGRFSGRQFSNSRSEMNVSTLELGDSALYLCASSPRGGSTYEQYFGPGTRLTVT.